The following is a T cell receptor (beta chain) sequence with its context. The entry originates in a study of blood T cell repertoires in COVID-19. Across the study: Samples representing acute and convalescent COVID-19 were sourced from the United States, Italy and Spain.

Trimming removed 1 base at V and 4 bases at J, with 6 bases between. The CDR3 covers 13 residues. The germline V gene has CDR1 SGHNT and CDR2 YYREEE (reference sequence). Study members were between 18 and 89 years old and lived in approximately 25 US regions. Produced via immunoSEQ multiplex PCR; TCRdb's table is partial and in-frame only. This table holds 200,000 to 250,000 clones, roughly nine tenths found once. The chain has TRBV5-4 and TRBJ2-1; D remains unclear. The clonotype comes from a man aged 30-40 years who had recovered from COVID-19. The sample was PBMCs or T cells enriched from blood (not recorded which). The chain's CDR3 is CASSLIYYNEQFF. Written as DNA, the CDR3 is TGTGCCAGCAGCTTGATTTATTACAATGAGCAGTTCTTC.